This T cell receptor beta chain emerged from a study of cytomegalovirus exposure and HLA in healthy donors. Broader study findings: Accurate HLA-A and HLA-B prediction from TCR beta sequences was reported for most subjects. In the analysis, some V segments, TRBV6-2 and TRBV6-3 included, were excluded as indistinguishable. Around 160 TCR beta chains were listed as cytomegalovirus-associated.

Primers included in the PCR were 60 Vbeta and 13 Jbeta primers. Assay used: immunoSEQ multiplex PCR; TCRdb lists only in-frame clones, some missing. The sample shows 150,000 to 200,000 clones, roughly 72% of them seen only once. Germline V gives CDR1 LNHDA, CDR2 SQIVND (reference sequence). Trimming stripped 3 bases from V and 4 bases from J, with 9 bases between. This CDR3 has 13 residues. Note on this clone: Its target is not known.

The chain uses TRBV19 and TRBJ2-5; D perhaps matches TRBD2 (6 bases). Sequences were obtained from PBMCs. This receptor was taken from a woman in her 40s in good health and CMV-seronegative. CDR3 sequence (DNA): TGTGCCAGTAGTATTGGGGGGAGAGAGACCCAGTACTTC. This encodes CASSIGGRETQYF.